This T cell receptor (beta chain) was identified during a study of CD8 T cells in ankylosing spondylitis. 5'-RACE, quantitative and with molecular barcodes, yielded the TCR beta libraries. TCRdb re-called the 5' RACE reads through MiXCR, storing one row per CDR3 protein. Seen here are about 340,000 distinct CDR3 sequences, 20% to 25% observed once, and the top ten hold about 12%. This clonotype was found a few times. Looked up from germline, CDR1 is WSHSY and CDR2 is SAAADI. The V end was cut by 0 bases, the J end by 5 bases, with 4 bases between. This CDR3 is 12 amino acids long. The TCR comes from a male donor with ankylosing spondylitis or in good health (not recorded which). V usage is TRBV10-2 and J usage is TRBJ2-5; D gene unclear. Sequencing used blood, either unsorted or a sorted T cell fraction (not recorded which). CDR3 sequence (DNA): TGCGCCAGCAGTGAGTCGTCGGAGACCCAGTACTTC. Protein product: CASSESSETQYF.